Presented here are 32 T cell receptor beta chains from one specimen sequenced in a study of blood T cell repertoires in COVID-19. Repertoires were generated with immunoSEQ multiplex PCR, while TCRdb's copy carries only in-frame clones and drops some. The table shows around 290,000 clones, with approximately 91% occurring only once. The sequenced material came from PBMCs or T cells enriched from blood (not recorded which). The receptors stem from a woman between 40 and 55 years old who had recovered from COVID-19.

This chain links TRBV27 with TRBJ1-2; D gene unclear. Germline V CDR1 and CDR2: MNHEY, SMNVEV (reference sequence). Trimming removed 0 bases from V and 2 bases from J, with 7 bases in between. CDR3 length: 14 amino acids. CDR3 in amino acids: CASSLSAGNYGYTF. The CDR3 coding sequence is TGTGCCAGCAGTTTATCGGCGGGAAACTATGGCTACACCTTC.

The J gene is TRBJ2-3, the V gene TRBV2, with D unclear. Germline values: CDR1 SNHLY, CDR2 FYNNEI. V lost 6 bases and J lost 8, with 12 bases in between. The CDR3 loop spans 12 amino acids. The CDR3 bases are TGTGCCAGCAGGGTACTTTGGAGTACGCAGTATTTT. Encoded protein: CASRVLWSTQYF.

V gene TRBV7-9 combines with J gene TRBJ1-1; D ambiguous. The germline V and J ends were trimmed by 9 bases and 0 bases, with 11 bases remaining between them. Germline CDR1 SEHNR, CDR2 FQNEAQ (reference sequence). The CDR3 is 13 amino acids. The CDR3 DNA follows: TGTGCCAGTGGGCCGCCCATGAACACTGAAGCTTTCTTT. Protein product: CASGPPMNTEAFF.

For the CDR3, the DNA is TGTGCCAGCAGACAGACAGGAGTGAGCACTGAAGCTTTCTTT. Encoded protein: CASRQTGVSTEAFF. The V gene is TRBV6-6, the J gene TRBJ1-1; weak D call: TRBD1 (6 bases). V lost 6 bases and J 4 bases, leaving 15 bases between the germline ends. CDR3 length: 14 amino acids. CDR1 is MNHNY, CDR2 SVGAGI, per germline (reference sequence).

The chain joins TRBV4-1 to TRBJ2-7, with 10 bases aligning to TRBD2. The CDR3 spans 15 residues. The germline gives CDR1 MGHRA, CDR2 YSYEKL. The J segment lost 6 bases and the V segment lost 4 bases, leaving 9 bases of the junction unmatched. The CDR3 bases are TGCGCCAGCAGCCCAGCCGCGGGACTAGCGCTCGAGCAGTACTTC. It translates to CASSPAAGLALEQYF.

The chain links TRBV19 to TRBJ1-4; 10 nucleotides match TRBD1. This CDR3 is 15 amino acids long. CDR1 and CDR2 (germline): LNHDA, SQIVND (reference sequence). With V trimmed by 5 bases and J by 14 bases, 14 bases remained unmatched. CDR3 nucleotide sequence: TGTGCCAGTAGTCCCGGGACAGGGGACATTTTGGTCCTGTTTTTT. Its protein product is CASSPGTGDILVLFF.

CDR3 in amino acids: CASSFLGGFNSPLHF. CDR3 coding DNA: TGTGCCAGCAGCTTCCTCGGCGGGTTTAATTCACCCCTCCACTTT. The chain carries TRBV11-2 and TRBJ1-6; D not resolved. V dropped 3 bases and J dropped 6 bases, with 12 bases sitting between them. CDR3 size: 15 residues. Germline values: CDR1 SGHAT, CDR2 FQNNGV.

The CDR3 DNA is TGTGCCAGCAGCCAGGGTGGCGGGGGGGCCCTAGATACGCAGTATTTT. Residues: CASSQGGGGALDTQYF. The chain links TRBV7-2 to TRBJ2-3, with 9 nucleotides matching TRBD2. CDR3 size: 16 residues. V shed 5 bases and J 5 bases; nucleotides not matched to a gene: 11. The germline V gene encodes CDR1 SGHTA and CDR2 FQGNSA. Full variable domain (outside the CDR3, taken from reference TRBV7-2 and TRBJ2-3): GAGVSQSPSNKVTEKGKDVELRCDPISGHTALYWYRQSLGQGLEFLIYFQGNSAPDKSGLPSDRFSAERTGGSVSTLTIQRTQQEDSAVYLCASSQGGGGALDTQYFGPGTRLTVL.

The chain couples TRBV25-1 to TRBJ1-2; D unresolved. This CDR3 region has 13 residues. The germline V gene encodes CDR1 MGHDK and CDR2 SYGVNS. V lost 5 bases and J lost 4, with 11 bases in between. The CDR3 region has the DNA TGTGCCAGCAGTAGAGGGATCGGCTATGGCTACACCTTC. Its protein is CASSRGIGYGYTF.

This chain links TRBV5-1 with TRBJ2-3; tentatively, D is TRBD2 (5 bases). Germline-derived CDR1 and CDR2 are SGHRS and YFSETQ. This CDR3 region has 16 residues. V lost 3 bases, J lost 0 bases, and 14 bases lay in between. CDR3 residues: CASSSGLPTSTDTQYF. CDR3 nucleotides: TGCGCCAGCAGCTCGGGATTACCCACTAGCACAGATACGCAGTATTTT.

The chain combines TRBV6-2 or TRBV6-3 with TRBJ1-2; 7 bases align to TRBD1. CDR1 and CDR2 (germline): MNHEY, SVGEGT. This CDR3 is 15 amino acids long. The V gene end was trimmed by 5 bases and the J gene end by 0 bases; junction bases not matched to a gene: 6. The CDR3 loop is CASSPTGRANYGYTF. CDR3 in DNA: TGTGCCAGCAGTCCGACAGGGAGAGCTAACTATGGCTACACCTTC.

This rearrangement joins TRBV5-1 to TRBJ1-5; D might be TRBD1 (5 bases). The CDR3 sequence is 14 residues long. Germline V gene sequence: CDR1 SGHRS, CDR2 YFSETQ. The V gene lost 0 bases and the J gene lost 3 bases, with 7 bases spanning the gap. The CDR3 here is CASSLGQLNQPQHF. The CDR3 DNA is TGCGCCAGCAGCTTGGGACAGCTCAATCAGCCCCAGCATTTT.

The chain is built from TRBV11-1 and TRBJ2-1; weak D call: TRBD1 (6 bases). This CDR3 is 16 amino acids long. CDR1 and CDR2 from the germline V gene are SGHAT and FQDESV (reference sequence). V was shortened by 3 bases and J by 0 bases, with 12 bases between the two germline ends. The CDR3 is CASSFTTGSSYNEQFF. CDR3 nucleotide sequence: TGTGCCAGCAGCTTTACTACAGGGAGCTCCTACAATGAGCAGTTCTTC.

The chain employs TRBV5-1 and TRBJ2-1, with 10 bases identical to TRBD2. Germline V gene data show CDR1 as SGHRS and CDR2 as YFSETQ. V lost 0 bases to trimming and J lost 5 bases; unmatched junction nucleotides: 5. This CDR3 is built from 16 residues. This chain's CDR3 is CASSLVPSGGNNEQFF. CDR3 nucleotide sequence: TGCGCCAGCAGCTTGGTGCCTAGCGGGGGTAACAATGAGCAGTTCTTC.

The J gene is TRBJ2-5, the V gene TRBV12-3 or TRBV12-4; no reliable D call. V gave up 4 bases and J gave up 4 bases, with 7 bases separating them. This CDR3 is 12 amino acids long. CDR3 residues: CASSSLLETQYF. The CDR3 region has the DNA TGTGCCAGCAGTTCCCTCCTAGAGACCCAGTACTTC.

The gene calls are TRBV7-3 and TRBJ1-6; D remains unclear. The CDR3 covers 13 residues. Germline-derived CDR1 and CDR2 are SGHTA and FQGTGA. V lost 4 bases and J 7 bases, leaving 8 bases between the germline ends. The CDR3, as DNA: TGTGCCAGCAGCTCCGGGTCGAATTCACCCCTCCACTTT. This encodes CASSSGSNSPLHF.

This chain connects TRBV7-8 to TRBJ1-1, with unresolved D. Germline values: CDR1 SGHVS, CDR2 FQNEAQ. The germline V and J ends were trimmed by 3 bases and 3 bases, with 8 bases remaining between them. The CDR3 length is 13 residues. This chain's CDR3 is CASSFEAYTEAFF. The CDR3, as DNA: TGTGCCAGCAGCTTCGAGGCGTACACTGAAGCTTTCTTT.

The chain is built from TRBV25-1 and TRBJ1-4; TRBD1 agrees at 7 bases. V was pared by 3 bases and J by 7 bases, with 8 bases of the junction left unmatched. The CDR3 sequence is 15 residues long. Germline assignment: CDR1 MGHDK and CDR2 SYGVNS. The CDR3 region has the DNA TGTGCCAGCAGTGACCTTCGACAGGGAGGTGAAAAACTGTTTTTT. Encoded protein: CASSDLRQGGEKLFF. The full variable domain, completed using reference TRBV25-1 and TRBJ1-4, is EADIYQTPRYLVIGTGKKITLECSQTMGHDKMYWYQQDPGMELHLIHYSYGVNSTEKGDLSSESTVSRIRTEHFPLTLESARPSHTSQYLCASSDLRQGGEKLFFGSGTQLSVL.

The V call is TRBV15, the J call TRBJ2-7; a weak D match, TRBD2 (6 bases). CDR1 LNHNV and CDR2 YYDKDF come from the germline V gene (reference sequence). The V end lost 0 bases, the J end lost 0 bases, and 12 bases lay between the germline ends. There are 16 residues in the CDR3. The CDR3: CATSRDGGSSSYEQYF. CDR3 nucleotides: TGTGCCACCAGCAGAGATGGGGGGTCCAGCTCCTACGAGCAGTACTTC.

V is TRBV4-3 and J is TRBJ1-4; 9 bases map to TRBD1. The CDR3 is 17 residues long. The germline V gene encodes CDR1 LGHNA and CDR2 YSLEER. Losses at the gene ends were 2 bases for V and 0 bases for J; bases not matched to a gene: 4. CDR3 DNA: TGCGCCAGCAGCCAATTCGGACAGGGGTCAACTAATGAAAAACTGTTTTTT. Amino acids: CASSQFGQGSTNEKLFF.

The chain is built from TRBV27 and TRBJ2-1, with 7 bases lining up with TRBD2. Germline V gene lookup returns CDR1 MNHEY and CDR2 SMNVEV (reference sequence). V lost 6 bases to trimming and J lost 4 bases; unmatched junction nucleotides: 12. CDR3 length equals 16 residues. The CDR3 here is CASSPFVARGYNEQFF. CDR3 DNA sequence: TGTGCCAGCAGCCCCTTTGTGGCGCGGGGGTACAATGAGCAGTTCTTC.

The rearrangement uses TRBV5-4 and TRBJ2-5, with 12 nucleotides matching TRBD2. V shed 3 bases and J 1 base; nucleotides not matched to a gene: 4. This CDR3 is 16 amino acids long. Germline values: CDR1 SGHNT, CDR2 YYREEE (reference sequence). CDR3 sequence: CASSSPTSGGQETQYF. As DNA, the CDR3 is TGTGCCAGCAGCTCGCCGACTAGCGGGGGCCAAGAGACCCAGTACTTC.

This chain uses TRBV6-1 with TRBJ1-3; D is ambiguous. This CDR3 is 15 amino acids long. The V end lost 3 bases, the J end lost 4 bases, and 13 bases lay between the germline ends. Germline CDR1 is MNHNS and CDR2 is SASEGT. Here the CDR3 DNA reads TGTGCCAGCAGTGAGAGGAAAGCGCCCGGAAACACCATATATTTT. Its protein product is CASSERKAPGNTIYF.

The gene calls are TRBV5-1 and TRBJ1-3; tentative D call: TRBD1 (5 bases). CDR3 length equals 16 residues. Per germline, CDR1 SGHRS and CDR2 YFSETQ. The V and J ends lost 0 bases and 4 bases respectively, with 14 bases between them. In nucleotides, the CDR3 is TGCGCCAGCAGCTTGGCTGGGGGGATAGCCGGAAACACCATATATTTT. Amino acids: CASSLAGGIAGNTIYF. The full variable domain, completed using reference TRBV5-1 and TRBJ1-3, is KAGVTQTPRYLIKTRGQQVTLSCSPISGHRSVSWYQQTPGQGLQFLFEYFSETQRNKGNFPGRFSGRQFSNSRSEMNVSTLELGDSALYLCASSLAGGIAGNTIYFGEGSWLTVV.

The chain couples TRBV7-3 to TRBJ2-7; D might be TRBD2 (6 bases). This CDR3 has 15 amino acids. Germline V gene data show CDR1 as SGHTA and CDR2 as FQGTGA. V was clipped by 3 bases and J by 5 bases, with 17 bases between them. The CDR3 DNA follows: TGTGCCAGCAGCTTCCCGGGACTCCCGCGGGACGAGCAGTACTTC. This gives the protein CASSFPGLPRDEQYF.

The sample holds one count of this clone. The CDR3 here is CASSYKTSVGDEQFF. The DNA for the CDR3 is TGTGCCAGCAGTTACAAGACTAGTGTAGGCGATGAGCAGTTCTTC. The chain links TRBV6-2 or TRBV6-3 to TRBJ2-1; perhaps TRBD2 as D (6 bases). The germline CDR1 and CDR2 sequences are MNHEY and SVGEGT. CDR3 length: 15 residues. With 2 bases removed from V and 8 bases from J, the gap between germline ends came to 16 bases.

The chain uses TRBV30 and TRBJ1-3; D gene uncertain. Germline CDR1 reads GTSNPN; CDR2 reads SVGIG (reference sequence). This CDR3 region has 15 residues. Trimming took 2 bases from V and 3 from J, leaving 14 bases between them. The CDR3 protein is CAWSPIPGYGNTIYF. The CDR3, as DNA: TGTGCCTGGAGTCCGATCCCGGGATATGGAAACACCATATATTTT. Full variable domain (rest looked up from reference TRBV30 and TRBJ1-3): SQTIHQWPATLVQPVGSPLSLECTVEGTSNPNLYWYRQAAGRGLQLLFYSVGIGQISSEVPQNLSASRPQDRQFILSSKKLLLSDSGFYLCAWSPIPGYGNTIYFGEGSWLTVV.

This clone has only one observation. The rearrangement links TRBV29-1 to TRBJ1-2, with TRBD1 matching over 8 bases. The CDR3 runs 12 residues. The J segment lost 8 bases and the V segment lost 6 bases, leaving 8 bases of the junction unmatched. Germline CDR1 and CDR2: SQVTM and ANQGSEA. CDR3 in amino acids: CSVGTGQRGYTF. The CDR3 DNA reads TGCAGCGTGGGGACAGGACAGAGGGGCTACACCTTC.

The chain recombines TRBV4-1 with TRBJ1-4; TRBD1 is a possible D gene (6 bases). Trimming removed 4 bases from V and 4 bases from J, with 13 bases in between. The germline gives CDR1 MGHRA, CDR2 YSYEKL. The CDR3 is made up of 15 amino acids. The CDR3 loop is CASSPDRTLNEKLFF. The DNA for the CDR3 is TGCGCCAGCAGCCCCGACAGGACTCTTAATGAAAAACTGTTTTTT.

The chain is built from TRBV2 and TRBJ1-1; D not resolved. V lost 8 bases, J lost 1 base, and 8 bases lay in between. Germline CDR1 is SNHLY and CDR2 is FYNNEI. This CDR3 spans 12 amino acids. The CDR3: CASLRSNTEAFF. The DNA of the CDR3 is TGTGCCAGCCTGCGGTCGAACACTGAAGCTTTCTTT.

V and J are TRBV5-1 and TRBJ1-1; D remains unclear. With 0 bases removed from V and 0 bases from J, the gap between germline ends came to 6 bases. The CDR3 has 14 amino acids. CDR1 is SGHRS and CDR2 is YFSETQ in the germline V gene. CDR3 coding DNA: TGCGCCAGCAGCTTGGGTGTTATGAACACTGAAGCTTTCTTT. Its protein product is CASSLGVMNTEAFF.

A remark on this clone: Distinct nucleotide sequences in the sample also encode this CDR3. This rearrangement joins TRBV5-1 to TRBJ1-1; possible D gene TRBD1, 5 bases. V was cut by 1 base and J by 1 base, with 5 bases left in between. The CDR3 totals 13 residues. Germline V lookup: CDR1 SGHRS, CDR2 YFSETQ. The CDR3 reads CASSLRGNTEAFF. CDR3 sequence (DNA): TGCGCCAGCAGCTTGAGGGGGAACACTGAAGCTTTCTTT.